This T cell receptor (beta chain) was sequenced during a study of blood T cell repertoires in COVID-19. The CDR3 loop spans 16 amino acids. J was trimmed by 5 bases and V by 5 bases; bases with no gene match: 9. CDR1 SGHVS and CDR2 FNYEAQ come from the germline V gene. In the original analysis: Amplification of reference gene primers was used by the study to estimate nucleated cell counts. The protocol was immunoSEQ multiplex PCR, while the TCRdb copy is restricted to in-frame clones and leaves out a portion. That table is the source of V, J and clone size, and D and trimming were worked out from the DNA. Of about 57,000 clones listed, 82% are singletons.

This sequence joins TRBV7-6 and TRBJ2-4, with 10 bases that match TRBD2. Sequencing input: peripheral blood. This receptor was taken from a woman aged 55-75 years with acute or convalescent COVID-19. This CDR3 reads CASSPQAGGLENIQYF. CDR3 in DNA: TGTGCCAGCAGCCCTCAAGCGGGGGGGCTGGAAAACATTCAGTACTTC.